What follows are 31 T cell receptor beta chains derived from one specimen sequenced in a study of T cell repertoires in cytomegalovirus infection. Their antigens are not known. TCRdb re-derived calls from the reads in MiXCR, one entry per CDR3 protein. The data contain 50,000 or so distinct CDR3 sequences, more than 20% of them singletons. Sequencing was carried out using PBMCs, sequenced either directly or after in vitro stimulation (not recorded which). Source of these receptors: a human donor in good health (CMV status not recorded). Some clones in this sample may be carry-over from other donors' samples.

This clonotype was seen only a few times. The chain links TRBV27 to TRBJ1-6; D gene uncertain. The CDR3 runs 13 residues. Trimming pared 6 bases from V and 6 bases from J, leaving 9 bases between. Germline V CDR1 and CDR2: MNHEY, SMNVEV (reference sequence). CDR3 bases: TGTGCCAGCAGACGGGCGCTTAATTCACCCCTCCACTTT. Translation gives CASRRALNSPLHF.

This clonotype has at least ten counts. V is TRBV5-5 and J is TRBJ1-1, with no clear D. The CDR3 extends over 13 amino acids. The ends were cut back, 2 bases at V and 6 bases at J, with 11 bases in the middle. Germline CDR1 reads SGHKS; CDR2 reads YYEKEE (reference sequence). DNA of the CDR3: TGTGCCAGCAGCTTTTTACAGACCGCTGAAGCTTTCTTT. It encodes CASSFLQTAEAFF.

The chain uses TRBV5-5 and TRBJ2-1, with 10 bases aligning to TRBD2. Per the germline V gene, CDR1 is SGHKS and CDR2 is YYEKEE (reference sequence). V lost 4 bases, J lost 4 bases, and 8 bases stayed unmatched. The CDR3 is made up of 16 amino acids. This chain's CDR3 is CASSAQAGGGYNEQFF. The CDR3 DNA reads TGTGCCAGCAGCGCTCAAGCGGGAGGGGGATACAATGAGCAGTTCTTC.

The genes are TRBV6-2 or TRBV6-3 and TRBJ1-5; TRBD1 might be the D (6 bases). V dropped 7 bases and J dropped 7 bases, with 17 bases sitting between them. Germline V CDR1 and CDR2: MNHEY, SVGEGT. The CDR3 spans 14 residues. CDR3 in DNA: TGTGCCAGCACCCGGGACAAAGCCGGGCAGCCCCAGCATTTT. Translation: CASTRDKAGQPQHF.

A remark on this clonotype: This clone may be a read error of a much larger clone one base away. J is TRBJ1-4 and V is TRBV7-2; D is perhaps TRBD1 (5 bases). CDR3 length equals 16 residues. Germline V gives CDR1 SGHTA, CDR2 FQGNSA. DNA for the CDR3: TGTGCCAACAGCCCAGAGGCCCGGGGGAGTGGTGAAAAACTGTTTTTT. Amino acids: CANSPEARGSGEKLFF. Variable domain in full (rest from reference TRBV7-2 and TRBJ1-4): GAGVSQSPSNKVTEKGKDVELRCDPISGHTALYWYRQSLGQGLEFLIYFQGNSAPDKSGLPSDRFSAERTGGSVSTLTIQRTQQEDSAVYLCANSPEARGSGEKLFFGSGTQLSVL.

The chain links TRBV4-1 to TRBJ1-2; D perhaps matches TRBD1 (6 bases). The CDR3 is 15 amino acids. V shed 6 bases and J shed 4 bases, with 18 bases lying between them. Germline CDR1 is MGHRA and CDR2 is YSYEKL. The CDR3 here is CASRHPGGSPYGYTF. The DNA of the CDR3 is TGCGCCAGCAGACACCCCGGGGGCTCCCCCTATGGCTACACCTTC.

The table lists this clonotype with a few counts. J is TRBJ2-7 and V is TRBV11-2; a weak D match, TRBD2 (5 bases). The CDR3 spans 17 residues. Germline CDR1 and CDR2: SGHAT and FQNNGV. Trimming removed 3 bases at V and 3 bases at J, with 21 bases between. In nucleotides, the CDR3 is TGTGCCAGCAGCTTCACCCTCGGGGTCCAAGTTGGCTACGAGCAGTACTTC. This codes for CASSFTLGVQVGYEQYF.

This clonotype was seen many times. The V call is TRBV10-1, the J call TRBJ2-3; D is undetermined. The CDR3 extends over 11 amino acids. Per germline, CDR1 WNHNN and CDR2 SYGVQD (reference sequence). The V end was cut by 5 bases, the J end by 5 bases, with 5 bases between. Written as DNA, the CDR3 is TGCGCCAGCAGTTTTGGAGATACGCAGTATTTT. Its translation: CASSFGDTQYF.

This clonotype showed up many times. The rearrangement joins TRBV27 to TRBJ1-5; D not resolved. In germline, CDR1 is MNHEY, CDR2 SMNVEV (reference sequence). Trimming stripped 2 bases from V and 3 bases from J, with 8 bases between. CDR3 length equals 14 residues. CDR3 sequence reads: CASSLGGHNQPQHF. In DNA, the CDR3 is TGTGCCAGCAGTTTAGGAGGCCACAATCAGCCCCAGCATTTT.

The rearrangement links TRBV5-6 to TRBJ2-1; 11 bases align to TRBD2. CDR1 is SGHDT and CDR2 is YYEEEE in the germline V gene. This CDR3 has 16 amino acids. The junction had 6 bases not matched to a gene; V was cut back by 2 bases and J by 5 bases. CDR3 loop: CASSLPLAGGHNEQFF. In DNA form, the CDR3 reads TGTGCCAGCAGCTTACCTCTAGCGGGGGGCCACAATGAGCAGTTCTTC.

CDR3 loop: CASSQWLDQPQHF. The CDR3 DNA is TGCGCCAGCAGCCAATGGCTGGATCAGCCCCAGCATTTT. The J gene is TRBJ1-5, the V gene TRBV4-1, with D uncertain. Germline CDR1 is MGHRA and CDR2 is YSYEKL. This CDR3 comprises 13 residues. The V end was cut by 2 bases, the J end by 5 bases, with 7 bases between.

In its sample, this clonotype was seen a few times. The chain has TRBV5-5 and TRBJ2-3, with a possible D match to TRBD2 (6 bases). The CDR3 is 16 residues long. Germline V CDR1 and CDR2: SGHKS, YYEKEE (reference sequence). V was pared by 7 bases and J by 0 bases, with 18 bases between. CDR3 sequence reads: CASVRESAGSTDTQYF. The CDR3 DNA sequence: TGTGCCAGCGTCCGTGAATCGGCGGGAAGCACAGATACGCAGTATTTT.

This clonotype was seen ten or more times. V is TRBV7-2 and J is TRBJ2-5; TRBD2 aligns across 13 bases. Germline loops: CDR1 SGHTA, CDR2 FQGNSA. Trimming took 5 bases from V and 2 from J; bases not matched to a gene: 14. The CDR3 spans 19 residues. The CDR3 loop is CASSPRGTSGAKTQETQYF. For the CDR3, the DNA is TGTGCCAGCAGCCCAAGGGGGACTAGCGGGGCTAAGACTCAAGAGACCCAGTACTTC.

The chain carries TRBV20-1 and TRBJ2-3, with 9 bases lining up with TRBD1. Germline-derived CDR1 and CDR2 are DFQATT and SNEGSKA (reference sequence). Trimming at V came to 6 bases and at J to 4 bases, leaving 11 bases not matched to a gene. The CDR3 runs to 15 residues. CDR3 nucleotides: TGCAGTGCCAACGTTTTGGGACAGGGAGCAGATACGCAGTATTTT. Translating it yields CSANVLGQGADTQYF.

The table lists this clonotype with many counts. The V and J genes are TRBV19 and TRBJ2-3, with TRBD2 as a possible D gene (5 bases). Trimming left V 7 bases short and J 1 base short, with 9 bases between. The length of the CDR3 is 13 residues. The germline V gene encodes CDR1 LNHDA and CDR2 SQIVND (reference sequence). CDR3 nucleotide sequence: TGTGCCAGTAAAGGTAGCGGCACAGATACGCAGTATTTT. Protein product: CASKGSGTDTQYF.

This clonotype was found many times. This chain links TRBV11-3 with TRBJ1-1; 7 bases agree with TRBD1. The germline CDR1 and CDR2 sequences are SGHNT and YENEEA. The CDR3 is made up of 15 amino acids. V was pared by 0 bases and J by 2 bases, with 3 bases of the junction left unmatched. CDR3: CASSLEGQANTEAFF. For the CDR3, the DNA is TGTGCCAGCAGCTTAGAAGGACAGGCTAACACTGAAGCTTTCTTT.

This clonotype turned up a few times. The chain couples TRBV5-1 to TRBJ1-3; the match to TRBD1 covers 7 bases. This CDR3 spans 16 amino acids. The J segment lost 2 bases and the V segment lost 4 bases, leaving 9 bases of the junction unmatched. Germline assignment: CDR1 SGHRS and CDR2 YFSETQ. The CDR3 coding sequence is TGCGCCAGCAGCACCGGACAGGTTAATACTGGAAACACCATATATTTT. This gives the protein CASSTGQVNTGNTIYF.

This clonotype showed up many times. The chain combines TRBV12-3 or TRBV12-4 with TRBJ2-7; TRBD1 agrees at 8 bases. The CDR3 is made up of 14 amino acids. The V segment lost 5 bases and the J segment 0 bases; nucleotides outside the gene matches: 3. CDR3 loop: CASSTTGGSYEQYF. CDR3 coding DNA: TGTGCCAGCAGTACTACAGGGGGCTCCTACGAGCAGTACTTC.

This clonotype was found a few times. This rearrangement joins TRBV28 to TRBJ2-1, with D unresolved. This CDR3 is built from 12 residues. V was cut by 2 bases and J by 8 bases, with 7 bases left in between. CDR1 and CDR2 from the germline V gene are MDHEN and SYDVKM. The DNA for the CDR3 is TGTGCCAGCAGTTTAAACCCCCATGAGCAGTTCTTC. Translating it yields CASSLNPHEQFF.

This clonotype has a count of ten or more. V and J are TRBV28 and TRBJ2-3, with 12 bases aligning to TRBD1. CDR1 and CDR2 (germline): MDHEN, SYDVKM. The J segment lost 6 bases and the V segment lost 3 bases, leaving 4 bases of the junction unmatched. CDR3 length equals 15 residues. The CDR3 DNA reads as TGTGCCAGCAGTTTGCGGGACAGGGGGCCTGATACGCAGTATTTT. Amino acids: CASSLRDRGPDTQYF.

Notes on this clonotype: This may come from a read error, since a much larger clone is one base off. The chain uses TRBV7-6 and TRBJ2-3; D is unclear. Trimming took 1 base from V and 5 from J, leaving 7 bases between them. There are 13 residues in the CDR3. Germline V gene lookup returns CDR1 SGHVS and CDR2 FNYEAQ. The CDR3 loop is CASSLVGIDTQYF. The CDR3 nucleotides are TGTGCCAGCAGCTTAGTTGGCATAGATACGCAGTATTTT.

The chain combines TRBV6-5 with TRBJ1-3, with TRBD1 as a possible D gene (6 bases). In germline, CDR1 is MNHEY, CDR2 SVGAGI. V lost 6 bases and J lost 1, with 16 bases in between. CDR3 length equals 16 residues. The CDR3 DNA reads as TGTGCCAGCAGAGACCCACGGGGGGCTTCTGGAAACACCATATATTTT. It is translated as CASRDPRGASGNTIYF.

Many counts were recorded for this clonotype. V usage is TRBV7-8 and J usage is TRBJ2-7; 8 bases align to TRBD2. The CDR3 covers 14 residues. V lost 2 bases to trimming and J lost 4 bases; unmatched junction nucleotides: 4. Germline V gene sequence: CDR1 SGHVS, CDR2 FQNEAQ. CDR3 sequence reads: CASSLTGGRYEQYF. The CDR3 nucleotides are TGTGCCAGCAGCTTAACGGGAGGGAGGTACGAGCAGTACTTC.

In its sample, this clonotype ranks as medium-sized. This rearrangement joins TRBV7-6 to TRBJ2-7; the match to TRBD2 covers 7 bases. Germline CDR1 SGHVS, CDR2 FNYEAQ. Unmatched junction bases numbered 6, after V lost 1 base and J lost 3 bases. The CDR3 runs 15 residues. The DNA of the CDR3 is TGTGCCAGCAGCTTAGATGCTAGCGGAAACTACGAGCAGTACTTC. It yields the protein CASSLDASGNYEQYF.

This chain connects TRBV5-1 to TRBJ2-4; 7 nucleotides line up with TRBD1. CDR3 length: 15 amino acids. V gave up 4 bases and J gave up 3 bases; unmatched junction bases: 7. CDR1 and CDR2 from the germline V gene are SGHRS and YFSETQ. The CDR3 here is CASSKSPGGKNIQYF. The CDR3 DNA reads TGCGCCAGCAGCAAAAGCCCAGGGGGCAAAAACATTCAGTACTTC.

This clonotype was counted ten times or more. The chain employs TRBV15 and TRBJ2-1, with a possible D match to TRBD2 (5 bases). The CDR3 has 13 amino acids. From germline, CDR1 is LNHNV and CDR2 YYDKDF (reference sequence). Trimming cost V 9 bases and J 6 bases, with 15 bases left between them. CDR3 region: CATNGLQPNEQFF. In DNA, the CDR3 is TGTGCCACTAACGGACTCCAGCCCAATGAGCAGTTCTTC. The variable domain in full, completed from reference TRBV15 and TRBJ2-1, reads DAMVIQNPRYQVTQFGKPVTLSCSQTLNHNVMYWYQQKSSQAPKLLFHYYDKDFNNEADTPDNFQSRRPNTSFCFLDIRSPGLGDTAMYLCATNGLQPNEQFFGPGTRLTVL.

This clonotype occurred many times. CDR3 loop: CASGTSGNYEQYV. CDR3 nucleotides: TGTGCCAGCGGGACTAGCGGGAACTACGAGCAGTACGTC. This chain uses TRBV5-4 with TRBJ2-7, with 13 bases that match TRBD2. CDR1 is SGHNT and CDR2 is YYREEE in the germline V gene (reference sequence). J gave up 3 bases and V 7 bases, and 1 base lay outside the gene matches. The CDR3 is made up of 13 amino acids.

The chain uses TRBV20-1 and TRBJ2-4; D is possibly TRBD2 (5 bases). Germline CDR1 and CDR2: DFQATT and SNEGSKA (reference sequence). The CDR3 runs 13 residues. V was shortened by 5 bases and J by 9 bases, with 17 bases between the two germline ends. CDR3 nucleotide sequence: TGCAGTGCTGTACACCTAGCCATGGGCATTCAGTACTTC. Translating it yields CSAVHLAMGIQYF.

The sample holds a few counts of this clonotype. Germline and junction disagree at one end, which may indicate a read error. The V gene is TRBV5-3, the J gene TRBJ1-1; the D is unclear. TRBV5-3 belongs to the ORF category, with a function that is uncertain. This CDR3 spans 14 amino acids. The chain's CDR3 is CASSLFRMNTEAFF. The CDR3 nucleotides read TGTGCCAGCAGCTTGTTCCGAATGAACACTGAAGCTTTCTTT.

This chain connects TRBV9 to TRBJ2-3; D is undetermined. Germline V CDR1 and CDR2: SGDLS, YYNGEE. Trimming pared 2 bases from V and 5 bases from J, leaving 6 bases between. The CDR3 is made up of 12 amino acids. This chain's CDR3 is CASSVNEDTQYF. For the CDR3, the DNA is TGTGCCAGCAGCGTTAACGAAGATACGCAGTATTTT.

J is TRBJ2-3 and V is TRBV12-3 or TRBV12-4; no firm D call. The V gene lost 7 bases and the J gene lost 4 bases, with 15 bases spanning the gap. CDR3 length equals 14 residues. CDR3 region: CASKRVLSSDTQYF. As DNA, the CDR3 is TGTGCCAGCAAACGGGTCCTGTCGTCAGATACGCAGTATTTT.